These T cell receptor beta chains were read from a single sample in a study of blood T cell repertoires in COVID-19. The table came from immunoSEQ multiplex PCR; TCRdb's copy has only in-frame clones and leaves some out. The sample yields around 370,000 clones, roughly 86% seen once. Sequencing input: peripheral blood. Receptor source: a woman in her 70s with COVID-19, enrolled during active disease. Each CDR3 is given with its conserved first and last residue. The D gene is left open where the match is weak. Clone size, where shown, is once, few, many, or a class for clones that have expanded.

CASSQDQWRKNTEAFF TGCGCCAGCAGCCAAGATCAGTGGCGGAAGAACACTGAAGCTTTCTTT - TRBV4-3 - TRBJ1-1
CASSQTGRYEQYF TGTGCCAGCAGCCAAACAGGGAGATACGAGCAGTACTTC - TRBV11-2 few TRBJ2-7
CASSWRTSGGNTGELFF TGTGCCAGCAGCTGGCGGACTAGCGGGGGAAACACCGGGGAGCTGTTTTTT TRBD2 TRBV7-2 - TRBJ2-2
CASLRGLSSYEQYF TGTGCCTCTCTCAGGGGCCTGAGCTCCTACGAGCAGTACTTC - TRBV30 - TRBJ2-7
CASSVAGGGEQYF TGTGCCAGCAGTGTAGCGGGGGGAGGCGAGCAGTACTTC TRBD2 TRBV6-1 once TRBJ2-7
CASSLRQGNTEAFF TGTGCCAGCAGCTTGAGGCAGGGGAACACTGAAGCTTTCTTT - TRBV7-2 - TRBJ1-1
CASSWNSGKSTDTQYF TGTGCCAGCTCATGGAATAGCGGGAAAAGCACAGATACGCAGTATTTT TRBD2 TRBV18 - TRBJ2-3
CASSIRGAGANVLTF TGTGCCAGTAGTATAAGGGGCGCTGGGGCCAACGTCCTGACTTTC - TRBV19 - TRBJ2-6
CAWSFGSSGNTIYF TGTGCCTGGAGTTTCGGGTCCTCTGGAAACACCATATATTTT - TRBV30 few TRBJ1-3
CASSLGGTGWEKLFF TGTGCCAGCAGCTTGGGCGGCACGGGATGGGAAAAACTGTTTTTT - TRBV5-6 - TRBJ1-4
CASSLNRDRVYEQYF TGTGCCAGCAGCTTAAACCGGGACAGGGTCTACGAGCAGTACTTC TRBD1 TRBV7-3 few TRBJ2-7
CASSPGQATEQYF TGTGCCAGCAGCCCGGGACAGGCTACCGAGCAGTACTTC TRBD1 TRBV3-1/TRBV3-2 - TRBJ2-7
CASSLTGTGNQPQHF TGCGCCAGCAGCCTGACAGGGACAGGGAATCAGCCCCAGCATTTT TRBD1 TRBV4-1 - TRBJ1-5
CASSLGGLSYNSPLHF TGTGCCAGCAGCTTGGGTGGCCTCTCCTATAATTCACCCCTCCACTTT - TRBV5-4 - TRBJ1-6
CATSDFREGGYTF TGTGCCACCAGTGATTTCAGGGAGGGTGGCTACACCTTC - TRBV24-1 - TRBJ1-2
CASGLVLTGSRVQPQHF TGTGCTAGTGGTTTGGTATTAACAGGAAGCAGGGTTCAGCCCCAGCATTTT - TRBV12-5 - TRBJ1-5
CASSLQTAGNTEAFF TGTGCCAGCAGTCTCCAGACAGCAGGTAACACTGAAGCTTTCTTT - TRBV28 - TRBJ1-1
CASSHLGLGGRADYEQYF TGTGCCAGCAGCCACTTAGGCCTGGGAGGGAGGGCTGACTACGAGCAGTACTTC TRBD2 TRBV7-8 - TRBJ2-7
CASRYGEGNQPQHF TGTGCCAGCAGATACGGGGAGGGCAATCAGCCCCAGCATTTT - TRBV6-2/TRBV6-3 - TRBJ1-5
CASSIQDRGVDQPQHF TGTGCCAGTAGTATCCAAGACAGGGGAGTGGATCAGCCCCAGCATTTT TRBD1 TRBV19 - TRBJ1-5
CASSFPGHDTGELFF TGTGCCAGCAGCTTTCCGGGACATGACACCGGGGAGCTGTTTTTT - TRBV7-9 once TRBJ2-2
CASSESGTSGGTSTDTQYF TGCGCCAGCAGTGAGTCGGGGACTAGCGGGGGAACTAGCACAGATACGCAGTATTTT TRBD2 TRBV10-1 - TRBJ2-3
CSVHRVSYNEQFF TGCAGCGTCCACAGGGTGTCCTACAATGAGCAGTTCTTC - TRBV29-1 - TRBJ2-1
CASRSGGSTDTQYF TGTGCCAGCCGTAGCGGGGGGTCCACAGATACGCAGTATTTT TRBD2 TRBV18 - TRBJ2-3
CASSFGTGGLGSTDTQYF TGCGCCAGCAGCTTCGGGACAGGGGGCTTAGGGAGCACAGATACGCAGTATTTT TRBD1 TRBV5-1 - TRBJ2-3
CASSSFLLRDEKLFF TGTGCCAGCAGCTCGTTTTTATTGAGAGATGAAAAACTGTTTTTT - TRBV7-8 - TRBJ1-4
CASRTGAYGYTF TGTGCCAGCAGGACAGGAGCCTATGGCTACACCTTC - TRBV27 - TRBJ1-2
CASSLSAGMEAFF TGTGCCAGCAGTTTATCAGCAGGGATGGAAGCTTTCTTT - TRBV27 - TRBJ1-1
CAWISGKGKPGTEAFF TGTGCCTGGATCTCCGGTAAGGGGAAACCCGGCACTGAAGCTTTCTTT - TRBV30 - TRBJ1-1
CASSGGEGETQYF TGTGCCAGCAGCGGTGGGGAGGGAGAGACCCAGTACTTC TRBD2 TRBV7-2 once TRBJ2-5
CASSPLTSSREQYF TGCGCCAGCAGCCCTCTCACTAGCTCCCGCGAGCAGTACTTC - TRBV4-1 - TRBJ2-7
CASSGTGAPMGYTF TGTGCCAGCAGCGGGACAGGGGCCCCTATGGGCTACACCTTC TRBD1 TRBV7-2 once TRBJ1-2